This T cell receptor beta chain was captured in a study of control samples from healthy donors and cancer patients. The sample holds one count of this clone. V was pared by 7 bases and J by 6 bases, with 7 bases of the junction left unmatched. Germline lookup yields CDR1 SEHNR and CDR2 FQNEAQ (reference sequence). The CDR3 length is 14 residues. The method was immunoSEQ multiplex PCR; TCRdb's version includes in-frame clones alone and lacks a portion of them. The data contain about 120,000 clones, approximately 90% of them singletons. This chain joins TRBV7-9 and TRBJ2-7; 12 bases agree with TRBD1. This TCR derives from a man in his forties in good health. The sequencing input was blood. The CDR3, as DNA: TGTGCCAGCATCTCCGGGACAGGGGGCGCCGAGCAGTACTTC. Its protein product is CASISGTGGAEQYF.